This T cell receptor beta chain was profiled in a study of T cell responses to AZD1222 COVID-19 vaccine. Whole-study results and caveats: The study reported that nearly half of spike-specific TCRs target unmutated variant regions.

TCRdb keeps only in-frame clones here, not all; method: immunoSEQ multiplex PCR. The sample records tens of thousands of clones, around 92% being singletons. Germline CDR1 MNHEY, CDR2 SVGAGI. The CDR3 has 14 residues. The V end lost 8 bases, the J end lost 0 bases, and 13 bases lay between the germline ends. A remark on this clone: Its specificity is unknown.

The gene calls are TRBV6-5 and TRBJ1-1; D gene unclear. Material: peripheral blood, obtained on day 0 of MenACWY control vaccination. The TCR originated in an adult in good health. CDR3 DNA sequence: TGTGCCAGCCGTCGAGCGGAGATGAACACTGAAGCTTTCTTT. Its protein product is CASRRAEMNTEAFF.